These 17 T cell receptor beta chains originate from one sample sequenced in a study of T cell clonality in common variable immunodeficiency. Sequencing was performed with immunoSEQ multiplex PCR; in TCRdb, only in-frame clones are kept and a portion is missing. The profile covers about 31,000 clones, none occurring a single time. General study results and limits: Fewer deletions and N-nucleotide insertions were reportedly seen in common variable immunodeficiency TCR beta sequences.

Antigens for these TCRs are unknown. The sequencing input was peripheral blood mononuclear cells. The receptors were sampled from a human donor with common variable immunodeficiency.

This clone was counted between two and nine times. The read ends 3 residues before the CDR3 terminus; that terminus is restored from the germline J gene. The rearrangement uses TRBV19 and TRBJ1-2; TRBD1 matches at 8 bases. The V gene end was trimmed by 5 bases and the J gene end by 6 bases; junction bases not matched to a gene: 17. The CDR3 spans 17 residues. Germline V lookup: CDR1 LNHDA, CDR2 SQIVND (reference sequence). The CDR3 sequence: CASSSGGTGGIGHGYTF. CDR3 DNA (partial): TGTGCCAGTAGTTCGGGAGGGACAGGAGGAATAGGGCATGGC.

This clone has at least ten counts. The read ends 3 residues early relative to the CDR3; the germline J gene fills the gap. The V call is TRBV15, the J call TRBJ2-5, with D tentatively TRBD2 (6 bases). There are 15 residues in the CDR3. CDR1 and CDR2 from the germline V gene are LNHNV and YYDKDF (reference sequence). The ends were cut back, 0 bases at V and 6 bases at J, with 14 bases in the middle. The CDR3 bases that were read are TGTGCCACCAGCAGAGATCTCATGGGGGGTAAGACC. Its protein product is CATSRDLMGGKT. The complete CDR3 reads CATSRDLMGGKTQYF.

This clone appeared a few times. The CDR3 is cut off 3 residues early in the read; its end comes from the germline J gene. V usage is TRBV30 and J usage is TRBJ2-5, with no clear D. Looked up from germline, CDR1 is GTSNPN and CDR2 is SVGIG (reference sequence). There are 11 residues in the CDR3. Trimming stripped 0 bases from V and 5 bases from J, with 4 bases between. The CDR3 reads CAWSVMETQYF. The covered CDR3 bases are TGTGCCTGGAGTGTCATGGAGACC. The variable domain in full, completed from reference TRBV30 and TRBJ2-5, reads SQTIHQWPATLVQPVGSPLSLECTVEGTSNPNLYWYRQAAGRGLQLLFYSVGIGQISSEVPQNLSASRPQDRQFILSSKKLLLSDSGFYLCAWSVMETQYFGPGTRLLVL.

Many counts were recorded for this clone. With the read ending 3 residues before the CDR3 end, the germline J gene is used to fill in that end. The rearrangement uses TRBV18 and TRBJ1-1; 7 nucleotides align to TRBD1. V was clipped by 2 bases and J by 0 bases; unmatched bases: 6. Germline V gives CDR1 KGHSH, CDR2 LQKENI. The CDR3 length is 16 residues. Incomplete CDR3 DNA: TGTGCCAGCTCACCATCGACAGGGAACATGAACACTGAA. Translated, it gives CASSPSTGNMNTE. The entire CDR3 protein reads CASSPSTGNMNTEAFF.

A remark on this clone: The read ends 3 residues before the CDR3 terminus; that terminus is restored from the germline J gene. The J gene is TRBJ2-7, the V gene TRBV11-1, with 8 bases lining up with TRBD1. Germline-derived CDR1 and CDR2 are SGHAT and FQDESV (reference sequence). This CDR3 contains 14 residues. The V and J ends lost 6 bases and 0 bases, in that order; junction bases with no gene match: 4. This CDR3 reads CASRPGTGSYEQYF. The sequenced part of the CDR3 DNA is TGTGCCAGCAGGCCCGGGACAGGCTCCTACGAG.

This clone was seen at least ten times. The CDR3 extends 3 residues past the end of the read, so its final part is completed from the germline J gene. The chain links TRBV18 to TRBJ1-2; tentatively, D is TRBD1 (6 bases). Deletions cut 5 bases from V and 2 bases from J, with 12 bases between. Germline CDR1 reads KGHSH; CDR2 reads LQKENI. This CDR3 spans 14 amino acids. The CDR3 sequence: CASSETTGNYGYTF. The DNA read from the CDR3 is TGTGCCAGCTCAGAAACCACAGGGAACTATGGC.

For this clone: The CDR3 is cut off 3 residues early in the read; its end comes from the germline J gene. The genes are TRBV7-2 and TRBJ2-2; no clear D. Germline assignment: CDR1 SGHTA and CDR2 FQGNSA. V lost 4 bases to trimming and J lost 4 bases, with 10 bases between them. This CDR3 contains 14 residues. The DNA read from the CDR3 is TGTGCCAGCAGCTCATACGTCGGCACCGGGGAG. This gives the protein CASSSYVGTGE. In full, the CDR3 is CASSSYVGTGELFF. Variable domain in full (rest from reference TRBV7-2 and TRBJ2-2): GAGVSQSPSNKVTEKGKDVELRCDPISGHTALYWYRQSLGQGLEFLIYFQGNSAPDKSGLPSDRFSAERTGGSVSTLTIQRTQQEDSAVYLCASSSYVGTGELFFGEGSRLTVL.

Regarding this clone: The CDR3 end lies 3 residues beyond the end of the read and is filled in from the germline J gene. The rearrangement links TRBV5-6 to TRBJ2-7; a weak D match, TRBD1 (5 bases). Germline values: CDR1 SGHDT, CDR2 YYEEEE. The ends were cut back, 2 bases at V and 5 bases at J, with 11 bases in the middle. The CDR3 spans 13 residues. The part of the CDR3 DNA that was read is TGTGCCAGCAGCTTACCCAGGGTGAACGAG. It yields the protein CASSLPRVNE. In full, the CDR3 is CASSLPRVNEQYF. Filled out from reference TRBV5-6 and TRBJ2-7, the complete variable domain reads DAGVTQSPTHLIKTRGQQVTLRCSPKSGHDTVSWYQQALGQGPQFIFQYYEEEERQRGNFPDRFSGHQFPNYSSELNVNALLLGDSALYLCASSLPRVNEQYFGPGTRLTVT.

This clone has more than one count but fewer than ten. From the germline J gene comes the end of the CDR3, since the read stops 3 residues before it. The chain combines TRBV13 with TRBJ2-7, with TRBD1 matching 9 bases. The CDR3 is 17 residues long. The germline CDR1 and CDR2 sequences are PRHDT and FYEKMQ (reference sequence). The junction had 13 bases not matched to a gene; V was cut back by 4 bases and J by 3 bases. The CDR3 loop reads CASSSPPDRGALYEQYF. The CDR3 DNA, read in part, is TGTGCCAGCAGCTCCCCCCCGGACAGGGGCGCCCTCTACGAG.

This clone was seen repeatedly, ten times or more. Coverage ceases 3 residues before the CDR3 finishes, and the germline J gene fills in the end. This rearrangement joins TRBV9 to TRBJ2-1; weak D call: TRBD1 (5 bases). The germline gives CDR1 SGDLS, CDR2 YYNGEE. This CDR3 has 16 residues. V dropped 4 bases and J dropped 3 bases, with 17 bases sitting between them. The CDR3 DNA, read in part, is TGTGCCAGCAGCCCCCGGACCCAGCAGGGCTACAATGAG. It specifies CASSPRTQQGYNE. The whole CDR3 sequence reads CASSPRTQQGYNEQFF. The whole variable domain, filled in from reference TRBV9 and TRBJ2-1, reads DSGVTQTPKHLITATGQRVTLRCSPRSGDLSVYWYQQSLDQGLQFLIQYYNGEERAKGNILERFSAQQFPDLHSELNLSSLELGDSALYFCASSPRTQQGYNEQFFGPGTRLTVL.

This clone was detected ten times or more. The read ends 3 residues shy of where the CDR3 ends; the end is completed using the germline J gene. The chain couples TRBV10-3 to TRBJ1-6, with 7 bases aligning to TRBD1. V was clipped by 2 bases and J by 9 bases; unmatched bases: 10. The CDR3 is made up of 16 amino acids. Germline assignment: CDR1 ENHRY and CDR2 SYGVKD. This chain's CDR3 is CAISETLTGEASPLHF. The CDR3 bases that were read are TGTGCCATCAGTGAGACTCTTACAGGGGAAGCTTCACCC.

This clone was seen many times. The missing CDR3 end, 3 residues past where the read stops, is filled in from the germline J gene. The chain joins TRBV30 to TRBJ2-6; possible D gene TRBD1, 6 bases. The CDR3 length is 15 residues. Germline V gene lookup returns CDR1 GTSNPN and CDR2 SVGIG (reference sequence). The V gene lost 4 bases and the J gene lost 2 bases, with 12 bases spanning the gap. The covered CDR3 bases are TGTGCCTGGATCCGAACAGGGACTGGGGCCAACGTC. This encodes CAWIRTGTGANV. The entire CDR3 is CAWIRTGTGANVLTF. Full variable domain (rest looked up from reference TRBV30 and TRBJ2-6): SQTIHQWPATLVQPVGSPLSLECTVEGTSNPNLYWYRQAAGRGLQLLFYSVGIGQISSEVPQNLSASRPQDRQFILSSKKLLLSDSGFYLCAWIRTGTGANVLTFGAGSRLTVL.

In its sample, this clone was seen many times. The read finishes 3 residues shy of the CDR3 end, and the germline J gene is used to complete it. V gene TRBV18 combines with J gene TRBJ2-2, with 10 nucleotides matching TRBD1. Germline values: CDR1 KGHSH, CDR2 LQKENI. The CDR3 is 17 residues long. Trimming at V came to 1 base and at J to 0 bases, leaving 2 bases not matched to a gene. CDR3 DNA, as far as it was read: TGTGCCAGCTCACCACGGGGACAGGGGCCGAACACCGGGGAG. This sequence encodes CASSPRGQGPNTGE. The entire CDR3 sequence reads CASSPRGQGPNTGELFF.

This clone is labeled as medium-sized. The read gets to within 3 residues of the CDR3 end, and the germline J gene fills in the rest. The chain couples TRBV2 to TRBJ1-1; no firm D call. This CDR3 region has 13 residues. CDR1 and CDR2 (germline): SNHLY, FYNNEI. The chain's CDR3 is CASSEGPLMGAFF. The DNA read from the CDR3 is TGTGCCAGCAGTGAAGGTCCATTGATGGGC.

This clone was seen repeatedly, ten times or more. The part of the CDR3 DNA that was read is TGCAGTGCTAGAGGGCTGGCTAGCGGGTACGATGAG. Protein sequence: CSARGLASGYDE. The entire CDR3 protein is CSARGLASGYDEQFF. This chain connects TRBV20-1 to TRBJ2-1; 8 nucleotides align to TRBD2. The sequenced fragment ends 3 residues before the CDR3 boundary, so the rest is inferred from the germline J gene. With 1 base clipped from V and 8 bases from J, the junction kept 10 bases outside the gene matches. Germline V CDR1 and CDR2: DFQATT, SNEGSKA (reference sequence). This CDR3 has 15 residues.

This clone was seen many times. The read finishes 3 residues shy of the CDR3 end, and the germline J gene is used to complete it. The rearrangement uses TRBV10-3 and TRBJ2-1; perhaps TRBD2 as D (5 bases). This CDR3 contains 14 residues. CDR1 and CDR2 from the germline V gene are ENHRY and SYGVKD. V was cut by 8 bases and J by 1 base, with 12 bases left in between. CDR3 bases read: TGTGCCATCTCGGGGAGTGGGTCCTACAATGAG. Residues: CAISGSGSYNE. The CDR3 reads in full as CAISGSGSYNEQFF.

Of note for this clone: Coverage ceases 3 residues before the CDR3 finishes, and the germline J gene fills in the end. The rearrangement joins TRBV7-9 to TRBJ2-7, with 10 bases aligning to TRBD2. Germline lookup yields CDR1 SEHNR and CDR2 FQNEAQ (reference sequence). V dropped 4 bases and J dropped 5; count of bases not matched to a gene: 5. CDR3 length: 14 amino acids. The chain's CDR3 is CASSSLAGSDEQYF. The CDR3 DNA, read in part, is TGTGCCAGCAGCTCACTAGCGGGATCCGACGAG.